This paragraph reports one T cell receptor beta chain. The clone's antigen remains unknown. No base quality values were provided; no much bigger clone lies one nucleotide off. The data derive from a study of beta chain features in type 1 diabetes (dated by TCRdb to 2016 to 2019). Study-level background: Mean age, gender distribution, total cell number and subset yield did not differ between patients and healthy donors. A total of 90 million to 140 million sorted cells were examined across all samples, and RNA yield correlated strongly with the number of cells per subset. Regulatory and stem cell-like memory subsets were isolated from only 8 patients and roughly 8 healthy donors, whereas naive and central memory subsets came from all 30 or so donors. The study compared TCRB repertoires of sorted circulating CD4+ T cell subsets between recently diagnosed type 1 diabetes patients and matched healthy donors.

Study-wide conclusions, independent of this receptor: Naive, central memory and regulatory TCRB repertoires appeared to be more alike among patients than among healthy donors. Sequencing cDNA rather than genomic DNA could over-represent highly expressing activated cells, although activation and CD3 levels did not differ between groups. Type 1 diabetes patients showed a moderate but significant shortening of TCRB CDR3 length in all four CD4+ subsets. At VDJ recombination sites, type 1 diabetes patients had fewer insertions and more deleted nucleotides, which implies abnormalities in thymic rearrangement. Only small numbers of individuals were included in the HLA sub-analyses, which left unresolved whether HLA type had any influence on TCRB rearrangement. PCR may preferentially amplify shorter templates, but because patient and control samples were amplified and corrected together, any resulting skew would affect both groups equally.

The High Capacity cDNA Reverse Transcription Kit was used to reverse transcribe all of the isolated RNA, meaning that expressed TCRB transcripts were what got sequenced. Deep immunoSEQ sequencing was performed on naive, central memory and regulatory T cell samples, with an average of roughly 3.5 million total reads per sample. Sorted cells were lysed in RLT buffer and RNA was extracted with DNase-treated RNeasy Micro or Mini kits, depending on cell number. Each cell subset was processed separately to prevent cross-contamination, with patient and healthy donor samples processed together. The immunoSEQ multiplex PCR was used to amplify TCRB sequences from cDNA, yielding 87-bp fragments that span the CDR3 region. Amplicons were sequenced on the Illumina HiSeq platform. From the authors' description of their analysis: Synthetic template baselines were used to correct PCR bias computationally, reads within Hamming distance 2 were collapsed, and singletons that could not be merged were discarded. Reads were aligned against IMGT to assign V, D and J genes, CDR3 length and insertions or deletions at six rearrangement sites. Within each subset, clonotype counts were normalized to sorted cell number, after which true diversity and Gini coefficients were computed with the tcR R package. The overlap coefficient, calculated on TCRB nucleotide sequences, was used to quantify repertoire sharing. Sourced from immuneACCESS, this table was stored by TCRdb with only in-frame sequences that have V and J called. A share of the clones is absent; for the studies checked, an unresolved V gene accounts for under half, and the remainder has no known explanation. V and J calls and clone size are given by that table; D and trimming were obtained from the DNA. The sample includes about 150,000 clones, with roughly 11% observed a single time. The ten largest clonotypes hold approximately 2% of the sample.

Each donor gave one peripheral blood draw, averaging around 120 mL, which was collected into heparinised tubes. A BD FACSAria II was used to sort naive, central memory, regulatory and stem cell-like memory CD4+ T cells with a panel that included CD45RO, CCR7, CD25, CD127, CD95 and CD27. Every sorted population had a purity above 95%. PBMCs were isolated right away by Lymphoprep density gradient centrifugation and were stained directly, without culture. So that batch effects would be minimized, each experiment stained and sorted samples in pairs, pairing one healthy donor with one patient. In the germline V gene, CDR1 corresponds to MDHEN and CDR2 to SYDVKM. V is pared back by 2 bases and J by 7 bases, with 11 bases lying between the germline termini. The CDR3 numbers 13 residues from cysteine through phenylalanine. CDR3 DNA only is kept here, 39 bases in frame from base 1.

The sample comprised central memory CD4+ T cells from blood. The TCR sequence derives from a man younger than 35 in good health. The chain employs TRBV28 and TRBJ1-1; the D gene is possibly TRBD1, with 6 bases matching. The CDR3 has the sequence CASSLLRTVEAFF. The DNA sequence is as follows: TGTGCCAGCAGTTTACTTAGGACAGTTGAAGCTTTCTTT.